The 17 T cell receptor beta chains listed next were all sequenced from one sample in a study of T cells in Graves' hyperthyroidism and ophthalmopathy. Researchers took RNA transcripts and amplified the TCR beta CDR3 regions from them. Primed by the HTBI set, a first-round RT-PCR was run on the TCR CDR3. TCRdb used MiXCR to reprocess the multiplex PCR reads, holding one entry per CDR3 protein. The table shows about 380,000 distinct CDR3 sequences, with approximately 15% occurring only once. Sequenced sample: blood. These receptors were collected from a woman aged 60-75 years with Graves' hyperthyroidism.

The chain recombines TRBV6-2 or TRBV6-3 with TRBJ1-4; no clear D gene. From germline, CDR1 is MNHEY and CDR2 SVGEGT. This CDR3 contains 13 residues. V gave up 1 base and J gave up 6 bases, with 6 bases separating them. CDR3 loop: CASSYLNHEKLFF. The CDR3 bases are TGTGCCAGCAGTTACTTAAACCATGAAAAACTGTTTTTT.

This clonotype was seen a few times. The chain employs TRBV10-3 and TRBJ1-4; 10 bases align to TRBD1. This CDR3 comprises 14 residues. The germline V gene has CDR1 ENHRY and CDR2 SYGVKD. Trimming cost V 4 bases and J 8 bases; bases outside gene matches: 4. CDR3 amino acids: CAISVGTGDEKLFF. CDR3 coding DNA: TGTGCCATCAGTGTCGGGACAGGGGACGAAAAACTGTTTTTT.

This clonotype was observed many times. The chain combines TRBV27 with TRBJ1-5, with D uncertain. The CDR3 runs 14 residues. Trimming removed 5 bases at V and 3 bases at J, with 11 bases between. Looked up from germline, CDR1 is MNHEY and CDR2 is SMNVEV (reference sequence). The CDR3 DNA is TGTGCCAGCAGTGCGGACGGTCCCAATCAGCCCCAGCATTTT. Its translation is CASSADGPNQPQHF.

V and J are TRBV4-1 and TRBJ2-7, with 8 bases matching TRBD1. Germline trimming cut 1 base from V and 4 bases from J; bases unmatched to any gene: 6. Germline V gives CDR1 MGHRA, CDR2 YSYEKL. The CDR3 runs 15 residues. Written as DNA, the CDR3 is TGCGCCAGCAGCCAAGGGGTGCACAGGGGGTACGAGCAGTACTTC. This translates into CASSQGVHRGYEQYF.

This clonotype was counted only a few times. This sequence joins TRBV15 and TRBJ1-4; D unclear. The CDR3 runs to 15 residues. Between the trimmed V and J ends, which lost 0 bases and 8 bases, there was a span of 13 bases. In germline, CDR1 is LNHNV, CDR2 YYDKDF (reference sequence). The DNA of the CDR3 is TGTGCCACCAGCAGAGATCCCCCTATGGGAGAAAAACTGTTTTTT. Its translation: CATSRDPPMGEKLFF.

Only a few counts were recorded for this clonotype. The CDR3 bases are TGTGCCAGCAGCGCCGGGGCGGCCTACGAGCAGTACTTC. This gives the protein CASSAGAAYEQYF. The V call is TRBV5-4, the J call TRBJ2-7; the D call may be TRBD1 or TRBD2 (5 bases each). The CDR3 contains 13 residues. V shed 4 bases and J shed 2 bases, with 10 bases lying between them. In germline, CDR1 is SGHNT, CDR2 YYREEE (reference sequence).

The chain carries TRBV5-5 and TRBJ1-5, with D possibly matching TRBD1 (6 bases). Trimming shortened V by 1 base and J by 2 bases, and 10 bases separated the two germline ends. The CDR3 loop spans 15 amino acids. CDR1 is SGHKS, CDR2 YYEKEE, per germline (reference sequence). The CDR3 loop reads CASSLLSGGNQPQHF. The CDR3 nucleotides are TGTGCCAGCAGCTTGTTATCAGGGGGCAATCAGCCCCAGCATTTT.

This clonotype was seen many times. The chain joins TRBV30 to TRBJ1-5, with D unclear. The V end lost 3 bases, the J end lost 6 bases, and 12 bases lay between the germline ends. Germline CDR1 reads GTSNPN; CDR2 reads SVGIG (reference sequence). CDR3 length: 13 residues. DNA for the CDR3: TGTGCCTGGAGCGCCCCCGGATTTCAGCCCCAGCATTTT. This sequence encodes CAWSAPGFQPQHF. The full variable domain, in which reference TRBV30 and TRBJ1-5 provide the parts outside the CDR3, is SQTIHQWPATLVQPVGSPLSLECTVEGTSNPNLYWYRQAAGRGLQLLFYSVGIGQISSEVPQNLSASRPQDRQFILSSKKLLLSDSGFYLCAWSAPGFQPQHFGDGTRLSIL.

The table lists this clonotype with many counts. The chain recombines TRBV20-1 with TRBJ1-5; TRBD1 agrees at 7 bases. CDR1 and CDR2 from the germline V gene are DFQATT and SNEGSKA (reference sequence). Germline trimming cut 5 bases from V and 2 bases from J; bases unmatched to any gene: 12. The CDR3 length is 16 residues. The CDR3 DNA is TGCAGTGCTGGCCAGACAGGGAGAGGCGGCAATCAGCCCCAGCATTTT. Its protein is CSAGQTGRGGNQPQHF.

This clonotype was counted at least ten times. The chain couples TRBV28 to TRBJ1-2; 9 bases map to TRBD1. V lost 6 bases to trimming and J lost 8 bases; unmatched junction nucleotides: 7. CDR1 MDHEN and CDR2 SYDVKM come from the germline V gene. This CDR3 is 13 amino acids long. DNA of the CDR3: TGTGCCAGCAGCCCTACAGGGGGCCGCGGCTACACCTTC. It translates to CASSPTGGRGYTF.

There are a few counts of this clonotype. The rearrangement joins TRBV5-1 to TRBJ2-3; maybe TRBD2 (5 bases). The CDR3 length is 14 residues. CDR1 is SGHRS, CDR2 YFSETQ, per germline. Trimming shortened V by 0 bases and J by 3 bases, and 8 bases separated the two germline ends. In DNA form, the CDR3 reads TGCGCCAGCAGCTTGGAGCGGAGGACAGATACGCAGTATTTT. This codes for CASSLERRTDTQYF.

This clonotype came up once. The chain couples TRBV14 to TRBJ1-3; the D is unclear. This CDR3 spans 21 amino acids. Trimming pared 0 bases from V and 0 bases from J, leaving 24 bases between. CDR1 is SGHDN, CDR2 FVKESK, per germline. The CDR3 region has the DNA TGTGCCAGCAGCCAAGAAAGAACTCTGGCGGAATTCTTGAGCTCTGGAAACACCATATATTTT. It encodes CASSQERTLAEFLSSGNTIYF.

This clonotype was seen ten or more times. The chain carries TRBV12-3 or TRBV12-4 and TRBJ1-2, with 7 bases identical to TRBD1. CDR3 size: 16 residues. The V segment lost 5 bases and the J segment 1 base; nucleotides outside the gene matches: 10. The CDR3 DNA reads TGTGCCAGCAGTCCGGACAGGCGCCCGGTTAACTATGGCTACACCTTC. Its protein is CASSPDRRPVNYGYTF.

V and J are TRBV5-1 and TRBJ1-2, with a possible D match to TRBD1 (5 bases). Germline V CDR1 and CDR2: SGHRS, YFSETQ. The CDR3 length is 16 residues. V gave up 4 bases and J gave up 4 bases, with 20 bases separating them. This CDR3 is CASSIGTGETIYGYTF. CDR3 in DNA: TGCGCCAGCAGCATAGGGACTGGGGAGACTATCTATGGCTACACCTTC.

This clonotype was counted many times. The junction does not match germline at one end; this may be a read error. This chain uses TRBV20-1 with TRBJ2-2; D not resolved. Germline loops: CDR1 DFQATT, CDR2 SNEGSKA (reference sequence). The CDR3 extends over 13 amino acids. CDR3 sequence: CSVQSPVTGELFF. CDR3 coding DNA: TGCAGTGTCCAAAGCCCGGTAACCGGAGAGCTGTTTTTT.

The chain recombines TRBV9 with TRBJ2-5; D tentatively fits TRBD1 or TRBD2 (5 bases each). Trimming pared 0 bases from V and 4 bases from J, leaving 25 bases between. CDR1 is SGDLS, CDR2 YYNGEE, per germline. The CDR3 covers 19 residues. The CDR3 nucleotides read TGTGCCAGCAGCGTAGAAGGGGAGAGGGGCCGATCCTTAGGAGAGACCCAGTACTTC. This sequence encodes CASSVEGERGRSLGETQYF.

This sequence joins TRBV10-3 and TRBJ2-3, with 7 bases fitting TRBD2. Trimming took 6 bases from V and 6 from J; bases not matched to a gene: 12. Germline V gives CDR1 ENHRY, CDR2 SYGVKD. CDR3 length: 15 residues. CDR3 region: CAIRGRRGGSDTQYF. The CDR3 bases are TGTGCCATCAGAGGACGGCGCGGGGGTAGTGATACGCAGTATTTT.